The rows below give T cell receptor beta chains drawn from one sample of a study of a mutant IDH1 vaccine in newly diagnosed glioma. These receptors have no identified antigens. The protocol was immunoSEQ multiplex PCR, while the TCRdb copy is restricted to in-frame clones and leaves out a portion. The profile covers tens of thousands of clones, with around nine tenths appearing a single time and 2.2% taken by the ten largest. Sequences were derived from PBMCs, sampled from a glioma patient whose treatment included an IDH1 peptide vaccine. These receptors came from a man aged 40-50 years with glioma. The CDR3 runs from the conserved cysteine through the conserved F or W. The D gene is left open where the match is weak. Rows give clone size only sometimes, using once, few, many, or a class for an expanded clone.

CDR3aa: CASSLEGTAYGYTF
j_gene: TRBJ1-2
d_gene: NA
v_gene: TRBV5-1
abundance: NA

CDR3aa: CASSFQRGQATNEKLFF
j_gene: TRBJ1-4
d_gene: NA
v_gene: TRBV27
abundance: NA

CDR3aa: CASSSGLVRNEQFF
j_gene: TRBJ2-1
d_gene: TRBD2
v_gene: TRBV5-4
abundance: NA

CDR3aa: CASSLWPGSLGTEAFF
j_gene: TRBJ1-1
d_gene: NA
v_gene: TRBV7-9
abundance: NA

CDR3aa: CSARTGISYEQYF
j_gene: TRBJ2-7
d_gene: NA
v_gene: TRBV29-1
abundance: NA

CDR3aa: CSAGDRGVFF
j_gene: TRBJ1-1
d_gene: TRBD1
v_gene: TRBV20-1
abundance: NA

CDR3aa: CASSQDRTTSGTGYYGYTF
j_gene: TRBJ1-2
d_gene: TRBD1
v_gene: TRBV4-1
abundance: NA

CDR3aa: CASSFRGPWGTDTQYF
j_gene: TRBJ2-3
d_gene: TRBD1
v_gene: TRBV7-9
abundance: NA

CDR3aa: CASSLSRGVTNEKLFF
j_gene: TRBJ1-4
d_gene: NA
v_gene: TRBV5-6
abundance: NA

CDR3aa: CASNYRLNQPQHF
j_gene: TRBJ1-5
d_gene: NA
v_gene: TRBV19
abundance: NA

CDR3aa: CASSLLRGGTVNQPQHF
j_gene: TRBJ1-5
d_gene: TRBD1
v_gene: TRBV28
abundance: NA

CDR3aa: CASSQDGSYTGELFF
j_gene: TRBJ2-2
d_gene: NA
v_gene: TRBV4-1
abundance: NA

CDR3aa: CASGGTGGGYTF
j_gene: TRBJ1-2
d_gene: TRBD1
v_gene: TRBV6-1
abundance: once

CDR3aa: CASSLTRGTGANVLTF
j_gene: TRBJ2-6
d_gene: NA
v_gene: TRBV27
abundance: NA

CDR3aa: CASQLWTEAFF
j_gene: TRBJ1-1
d_gene: NA
v_gene: TRBV6-1
abundance: few

CDR3aa: CASSEGIWETQYF
j_gene: TRBJ2-5
d_gene: NA
v_gene: TRBV9
abundance: NA

CDR3aa: CASSYQGVPSTDTQYF
j_gene: TRBJ2-3
d_gene: TRBD1
v_gene: TRBV5-1
abundance: NA

CDR3aa: CASSDQGAYNSPLHF
j_gene: TRBJ1-6
d_gene: NA
v_gene: TRBV2
abundance: NA

CDR3aa: CASSPQVSGANVLTF
j_gene: TRBJ2-6
d_gene: NA
v_gene: TRBV7-7
abundance: NA

CDR3aa: CAISEGGRDTEAFF
j_gene: TRBJ1-1
d_gene: NA
v_gene: TRBV10-3
abundance: NA

CDR3aa: CASSLGASAGNTIYF
j_gene: TRBJ1-3
d_gene: NA
v_gene: TRBV7-8
abundance: few

CDR3aa: CASSQSVWGGDEKLFF
j_gene: TRBJ1-4
d_gene: NA
v_gene: TRBV4-1
abundance: NA